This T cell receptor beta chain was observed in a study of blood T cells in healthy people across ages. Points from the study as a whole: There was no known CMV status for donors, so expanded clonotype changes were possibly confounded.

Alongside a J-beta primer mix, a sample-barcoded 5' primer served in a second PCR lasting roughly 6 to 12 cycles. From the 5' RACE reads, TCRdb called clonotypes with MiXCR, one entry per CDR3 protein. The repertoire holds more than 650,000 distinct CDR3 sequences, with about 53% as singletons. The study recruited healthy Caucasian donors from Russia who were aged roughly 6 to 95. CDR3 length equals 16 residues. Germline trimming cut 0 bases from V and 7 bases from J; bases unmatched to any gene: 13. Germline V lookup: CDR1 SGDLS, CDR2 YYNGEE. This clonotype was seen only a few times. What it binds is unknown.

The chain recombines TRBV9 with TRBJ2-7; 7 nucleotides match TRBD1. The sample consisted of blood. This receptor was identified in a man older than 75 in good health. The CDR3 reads CASSVGDSPQRWEQYF. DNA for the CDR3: TGTGCCAGCAGCGTAGGGGACAGTCCCCAGAGGTGGGAGCAGTACTTC.